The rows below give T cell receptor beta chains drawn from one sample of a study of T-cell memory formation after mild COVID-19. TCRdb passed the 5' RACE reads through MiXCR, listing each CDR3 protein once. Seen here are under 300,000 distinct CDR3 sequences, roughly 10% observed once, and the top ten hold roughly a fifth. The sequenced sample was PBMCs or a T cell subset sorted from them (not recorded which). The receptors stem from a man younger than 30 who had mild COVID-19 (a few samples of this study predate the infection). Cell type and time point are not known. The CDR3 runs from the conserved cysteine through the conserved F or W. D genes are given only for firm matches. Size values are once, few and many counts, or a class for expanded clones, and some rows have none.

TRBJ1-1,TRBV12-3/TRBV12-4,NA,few,TGTGCCAGCAGTTTAAGGGCCCGCACTGAAGCTTTCTTT,CASSLRARTEAFF
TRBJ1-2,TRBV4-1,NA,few,TGCGCCAGCAGCCAAGATCGACAGACAAGCTATGGCTACACCTTC,CASSQDRQTSYGYTF
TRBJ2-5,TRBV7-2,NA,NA,TGTGCCAGCAGCCCTAAGGGACTCCCAAAAGAGACCCAGTACTTC,CASSPKGLPKETQYF
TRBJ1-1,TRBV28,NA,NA,TGTGCCAGCAGTCCCCGGATACTCACTGAAGCTTTCTTT,CASSPRILTEAFF
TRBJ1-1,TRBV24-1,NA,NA,TGTGCCACCAGTGATAACCCAAGGGAGTACACTGAAGCTTTCTTT,CATSDNPREYTEAFF
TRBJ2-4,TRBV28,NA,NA,TGTGCCAGCAGCTCTGCAGGGGCCGAAGCCAAAAACATTCAGTACTTC,CASSSAGAEAKNIQYF
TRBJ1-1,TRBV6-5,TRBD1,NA,TGTGCCAGCAGGGTCAGGGGGGTAACTGAAGCTTTCTTT,CASRVRGVTEAFF
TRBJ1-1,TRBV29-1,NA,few,TGCAGCGTCCGCCCGGGCCCTGAAGCTTTCTTT,CSVRPGPEAFF
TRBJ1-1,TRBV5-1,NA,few,TGCGCCAGCAGCTACGCCGGGGACCCGTCGAGAGCTTTCTTT,CASSYAGDPSRAFF
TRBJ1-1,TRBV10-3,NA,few,TGTGCCATCAGTGTACGGGGTAAGGAGAACACTGAAGCTTTCTTT,CAISVRGKENTEAFF
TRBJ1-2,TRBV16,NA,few,TGTGCCACCCCGAGGGAAGACAGAATAAATGCTGGCTACACCTTC,CATPREDRINAGYTF
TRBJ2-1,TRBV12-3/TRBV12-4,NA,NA,TGTGCCAGCAGTTTTCCGGGGAAAGGCTACAATGAGCAGTTCTTC,CASSFPGKGYNEQFF
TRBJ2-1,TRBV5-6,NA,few,TGTGCCAGCAGCTTGAGGGATTATGCCCTAAGAGCGTTCTTC,CASSLRDYALRAFF
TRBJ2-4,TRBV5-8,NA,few,TGTGCCAGCAGTCCCTCCCTAAGAGGTTCGAACTTC,CASSPSLRGSNF
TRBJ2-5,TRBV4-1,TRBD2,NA,TGCGCCAGCAGACCTGGGGCTAGCGGTTCTCCTCTGCCAGAGACCCAGTACTTC,CASRPGASGSPLPETQYF
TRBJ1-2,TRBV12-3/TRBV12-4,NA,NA,TGTGCCAGCAGTCACTCGGCAGGGACGGACGGCTACACCTTC,CASSHSAGTDGYTF
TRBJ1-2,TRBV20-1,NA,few,TGCAGTGCTAGAGTAAATGGGGACTGGGGCTACACCTTC,CSARVNGDWGYTF
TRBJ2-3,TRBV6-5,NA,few,TGTGCCAGCAGTTACTATCGCACAGATACGCAGTATTTT,CASSYYRTDTQYF
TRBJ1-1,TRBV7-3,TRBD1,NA,TGTGCCAGCAGCACCACCGGGACAGGGGCCCTCACTGAAGCTTTCTTT,CASSTTGTGALTEAFF
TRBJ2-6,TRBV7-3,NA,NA,TGTGCCAGCAGCTTATTAGGTTCTGGGGCCAACGTCCTGACTTTC,CASSLLGSGANVLTF
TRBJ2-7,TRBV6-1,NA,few,TGTGCCAGCAGTGGCCCACGTCGGGGACCGAGCTCCTACGAGCAGTACTTC,CASSGPRRGPSSYEQYF
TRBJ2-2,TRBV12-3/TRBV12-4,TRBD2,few,TGTGCCAGCAGTCACCCCTATCGGGGGGACTCCACCGGGGAGCTGTTTTTT,CASSHPYRGDSTGELFF
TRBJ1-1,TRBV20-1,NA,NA,TGCAGTGCTAGAACCCGTTTGGGGTCGACCATGAACACTGAAGCTTTCTTT,CSARTRLGSTMNTEAFF
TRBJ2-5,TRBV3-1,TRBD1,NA,TGTGCCAGCAGCCAAGACGGACAGGGGAGAGAGACCCAGTACTTC,CASSQDGQGRETQYF
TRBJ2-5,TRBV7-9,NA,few,TGTGCCAGCAGCTCCCACGACAAAGGGTCGCAAGAGACCCAGTACTTC,CASSSHDKGSQETQYF
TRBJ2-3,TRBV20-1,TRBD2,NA,TGCAGTGCTAAACTAGCGGGGGGCCGCACAGATACGCAGTATTTT,CSAKLAGGRTDTQYF
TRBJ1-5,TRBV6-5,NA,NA,TGTGCCAGCAGTTCCCGGGACGGAGGCAATCAGCCCCAGCATTTT,CASSSRDGGNQPQHF
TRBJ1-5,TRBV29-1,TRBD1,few,TGCAGCGTAACCATACAGGGGCAGGACGCCCAGCATTTT,CSVTIQGQDAQHF
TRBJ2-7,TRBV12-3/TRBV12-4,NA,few,TGTGCCAGCAGTTTGGGAGCTGGGATTTCCTACGAGCAGTACTTC,CASSLGAGISYEQYF
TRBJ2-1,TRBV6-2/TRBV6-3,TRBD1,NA,TGTGCCAGCCACAGGGGAAGCGCCTACAATGAGCAGTTCTTC,CASHRGSAYNEQFF
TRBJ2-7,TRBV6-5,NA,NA,TGTGCCAGCAGTAGTTCCATCTACGAGCAGTACTTC,CASSSSIYEQYF
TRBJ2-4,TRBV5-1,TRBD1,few,TGCGCCAGCAGAGTTGACAGGGGGAACATTCAGTACTTC,CASRVDRGNIQYF
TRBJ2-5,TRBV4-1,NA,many,TGCGCCAGCAGCCAAGAGTACAGCCAAGGGAGAGAGACCCAGTACTTC,CASSQEYSQGRETQYF
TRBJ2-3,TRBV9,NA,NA,TGTGCCAGCAGCGTAGTCCCTCTCACAGATACGCAGTATTTT,CASSVVPLTDTQYF
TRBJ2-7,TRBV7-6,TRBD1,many,TGTGCCAGCAGCTTAGGTGGGACAGGGGGTTACGAGCAGTACTTC,CASSLGGTGGYEQYF
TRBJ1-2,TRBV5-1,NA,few,TGCGCCAGCAGATTGGATCCAGGGGAGGTCCAAAGCTACACCTTC,CASRLDPGEVQSYTF
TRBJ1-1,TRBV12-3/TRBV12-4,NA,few,TGTGCCAGCAGCCCTGGGCGGGGATTGAACACTGAAGCTTTCTTT,CASSPGRGLNTEAFF
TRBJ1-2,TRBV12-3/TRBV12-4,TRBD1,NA,TGTGCCAGCAATCTACGGGACAGGGCTAACTATGGCTACACCTTC,CASNLRDRANYGYTF
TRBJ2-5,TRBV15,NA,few,TGTGCCACCAGCGGGGGTGTAGTCGAAGAGACCCAGTACTTC,CATSGGVVEETQYF
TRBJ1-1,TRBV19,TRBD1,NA,TGTGCCAGTAACCCCGGACAGGGAAGGACTGAAGCTTTCTTT,CASNPGQGRTEAFF
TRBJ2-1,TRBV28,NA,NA,TGTGCCAGCAGGTTACAGGGCGCGGGCAATGAGCAGTTCTTC,CASRLQGAGNEQFF
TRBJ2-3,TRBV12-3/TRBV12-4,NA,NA,TGTGCCAGCAGTTTAGAGGATTCTGGGGTTCCGGATACGCAGTATTTT,CASSLEDSGVPDTQYF
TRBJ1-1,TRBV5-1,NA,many,TGCGCCAGCTGGGGAGGGACTGAAGCTTTCTTT,CASWGGTEAFF
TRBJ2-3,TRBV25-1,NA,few,TGTGCCAGCAGTGAATATATTCGAGCCACAGATACGCAGTATTTT,CASSEYIRATDTQYF
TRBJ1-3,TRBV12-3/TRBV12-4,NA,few,TGTGCCAGCAGTTCTCGGGCGGGAGGGTCAGGAAACACCATATATTTT,CASSSRAGGSGNTIYF
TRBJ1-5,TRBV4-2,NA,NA,TGTGCCAGCAGCCAATTCGCAGGGGGCAATCAGCCCCAGCATTTT,CASSQFAGGNQPQHF
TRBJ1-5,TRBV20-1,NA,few,TGCAGTGCTAGATTCGTCGGCAGGGGTTCATCGGTAGGCAATCAGCCCCAGCATTTT,CSARFVGRGSSVGNQPQHF
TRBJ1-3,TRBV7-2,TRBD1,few,TGTGCCAGCAGCTCCTGGACAGGGACTGGAAACACCATATATTTT,CASSSWTGTGNTIYF
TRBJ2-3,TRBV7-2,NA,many,TGTGCCAGCAGCTTAGCGGTCTGGACTAGCACAGATACGCAGTATTTT,CASSLAVWTSTDTQYF
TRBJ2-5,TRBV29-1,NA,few,TGCAGCGTTGAAAGCCAGGGAGAGACCCAGTACTTC,CSVESQGETQYF
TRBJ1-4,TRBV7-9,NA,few,TGTGCCAGCAGCTTTTCGGGCGTTAATGAAAAACTGTTTTTT,CASSFSGVNEKLFF
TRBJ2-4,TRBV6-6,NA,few,TGTGCCAGCAGTTACTCGAACCCCCAGGCTAGCCCCAAAAACATTCAGTACTTC,CASSYSNPQASPKNIQYF
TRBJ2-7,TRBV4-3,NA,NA,TGCGCCAGCAGCCAAGATCAAACAGGCTACGAGCAGTACTTC,CASSQDQTGYEQYF
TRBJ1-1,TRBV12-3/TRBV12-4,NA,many,TGTGCCAGCAAACCGGCCCAGGGCGGGAACACTGAAGCTTTCTTT,CASKPAQGGNTEAFF
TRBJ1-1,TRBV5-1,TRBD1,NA,TGCGCCAGCAGCTACAAACAGGGGGCTGAAGCTTTCTTT,CASSYKQGAEAFF
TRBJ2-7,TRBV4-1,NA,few,TGCGCCAGCAGCCTCCTTGGGCGGGGACAATCCTACGAGCAGTACTTC,CASSLLGRGQSYEQYF
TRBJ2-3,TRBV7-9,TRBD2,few,TGTGCCAGCAGCCCTCGGCGGGGGGCAGATACGCAGTATTTT,CASSPRRGADTQYF